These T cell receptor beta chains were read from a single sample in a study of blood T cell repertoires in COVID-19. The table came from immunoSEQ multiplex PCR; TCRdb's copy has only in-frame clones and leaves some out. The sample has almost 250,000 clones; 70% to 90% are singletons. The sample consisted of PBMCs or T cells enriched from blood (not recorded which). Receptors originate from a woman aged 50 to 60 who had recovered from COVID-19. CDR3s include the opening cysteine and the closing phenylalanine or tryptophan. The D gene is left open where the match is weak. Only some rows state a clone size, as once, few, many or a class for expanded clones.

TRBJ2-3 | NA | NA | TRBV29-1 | TGCAGCGTCCGCCCGGGGGGCGCGGATACGCAGTATTTT | CSVRPGGADTQYF
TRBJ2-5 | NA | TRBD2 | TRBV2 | TGTGCCAGCAGTGCGGGACTAGAGGGGCAAGAGACCCAGTACTTC | CASSAGLEGQETQYF
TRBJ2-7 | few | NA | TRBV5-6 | TGTGCCAGCAGCTTTTTCGGGGGTTCCTACGAGCAGTACTTC | CASSFFGGSYEQYF
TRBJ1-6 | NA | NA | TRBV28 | TGTGCCAGCAGTCCAGGGGAATCACCCCTCCACTTT | CASSPGESPLHF
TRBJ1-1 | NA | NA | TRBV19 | TGTGCCAGTAGCGACAGGAACACTGAAGCTTTCTTT | CASSDRNTEAFF
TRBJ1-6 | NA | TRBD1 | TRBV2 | TGTGCCAGCAGTGTTGACAGGGATTCACCCCTCCACTTT | CASSVDRDSPLHF
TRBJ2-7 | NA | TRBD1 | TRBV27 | TGTGCCAGCAGTCTAGGACAGGCGACCTACGAGCAGTACTTC | CASSLGQATYEQYF
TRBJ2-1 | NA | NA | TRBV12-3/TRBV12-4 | TGTGCCAGCAGTTTTGGCCCTGAGCAGTTCTTC | CASSFGPEQFF
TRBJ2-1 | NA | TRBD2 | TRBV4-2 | TGTGCCAGCAGCCAAGGGCCGGGCGGGAGTAGAAATTCTTGGGATGAGCAGTTCTTC | CASSQGPGGSRNSWDEQFF
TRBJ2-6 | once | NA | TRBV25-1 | TGTGCCAGCAGTGACCCCAGCTCTGGGGCCAACGTCCTGACTTTC | CASSDPSSGANVLTF
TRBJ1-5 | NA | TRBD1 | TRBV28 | TGTGCCAGCAGGACAGGGGATCAGCCCCAGCATTTT | CASRTGDQPQHF
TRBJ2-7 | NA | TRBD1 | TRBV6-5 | TGTGCCAGCAGCGTAGTGGACAGGGGCTACGAGCAGTACTTC | CASSVVDRGYEQYF
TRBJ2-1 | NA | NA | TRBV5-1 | TGCGCCAGCAGCCTTACTAGTAGCTCCTACAATGAGCAGTTCTTC | CASSLTSSSYNEQFF
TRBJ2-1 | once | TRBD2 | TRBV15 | TGTGCCACCCGCCCATCCAGAGTGAAGCGGGAGAACAATGAGCAGTTCTTC | CATRPSRVKRENNEQFF
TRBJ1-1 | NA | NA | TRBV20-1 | TGCAGTGTTGACCCGGGGACTGAAGCTTTCTTT | CSVDPGTEAFF
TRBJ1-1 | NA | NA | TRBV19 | TGTGCCAGTAGAAAGCAGGCTGAAGCTTTCTTT | CASRKQAEAFF
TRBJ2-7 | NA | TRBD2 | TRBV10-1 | TGCGCCAACTTACTAGCGGGAGAGCTCCACGAGCAGTACTTC | CANLLAGELHEQYF
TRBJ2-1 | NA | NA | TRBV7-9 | TGTGCCAGCAGCTTACAGGCGGGGAGCATCAATGAGCAGTTCTTC | CASSLQAGSINEQFF
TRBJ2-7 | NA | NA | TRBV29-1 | TGCAGCGTCGAAGAAGCAGGGCCCTCCTACGAGCAGTACTTC | CSVEEAGPSYEQYF
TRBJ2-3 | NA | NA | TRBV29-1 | TGCAGCGGGTTCGGGGCAGATACGCAGTATTTT | CSGFGADTQYF
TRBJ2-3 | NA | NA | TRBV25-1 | TGTGCCAGCGCCCTCAGGGTGGAGGATACGCAGTATTTT | CASALRVEDTQYF
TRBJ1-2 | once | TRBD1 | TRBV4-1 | TGCGCCAGCAGCCAAGGTACAGGGGTCGGCTACACCTTC | CASSQGTGVGYTF
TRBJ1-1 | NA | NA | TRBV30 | TGTGCCTGGAGTAGGGGGAGGGCGTTCATGAACACTGAAGCTTTCTTT | CAWSRGRAFMNTEAFF
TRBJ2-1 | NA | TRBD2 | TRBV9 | TGTGCCAGCAGCGTAGAGCGGGGTTCCACTTACAATGAGCAGTTCTTC | CASSVERGSTYNEQFF
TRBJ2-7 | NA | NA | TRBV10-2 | TGCGCCAGCAGTGATTTATTCGGTTCTTCCGAGCAGTACTTC | CASSDLFGSSEQYF
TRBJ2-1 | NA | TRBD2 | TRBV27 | TGTGCCAGCAGTTCCCGCCTAGCGGGAGGGTACAATGAGCAGTTCTTC | CASSSRLAGGYNEQFF
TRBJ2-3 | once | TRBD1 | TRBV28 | TGTGCCAGCAGTCCCAGGGACAGGGCACAAGATACGCAGTATTTT | CASSPRDRAQDTQYF
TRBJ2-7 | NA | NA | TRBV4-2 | TGTGCCAGCAGCCGTCCAAAAGCGGGTGACTCCTACGAGCAGTACTTC | CASSRPKAGDSYEQYF
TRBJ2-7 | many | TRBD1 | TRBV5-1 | TGCGCCAGCAGCTTGGTCCCACAGGGGTTCAGCGAGCAGTACTTC | CASSLVPQGFSEQYF
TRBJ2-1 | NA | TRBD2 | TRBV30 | TGTGCCTGGGAAGCGGGAGTCGGAATAGATGAGCAGTTCTTC | CAWEAGVGIDEQFF
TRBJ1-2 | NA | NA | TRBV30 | TGTGCCTGGAGTGTGCCGGGGATGGGCTATGGCTACACCTTC | CAWSVPGMGYGYTF
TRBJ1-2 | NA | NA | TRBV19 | TGTGCCAGTAGTATAGCCCAAGGGGGTCGTGGCTACACCTTC | CASSIAQGGRGYTF
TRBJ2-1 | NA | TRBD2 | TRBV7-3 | TGTGCCAGCAGCCCAACTAGCGGCTCCTACAATGAGCAGTTCTTC | CASSPTSGSYNEQFF
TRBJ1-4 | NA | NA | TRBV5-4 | TGTGCCAGCAGCTTGGGAGGGAGTGCAACTAATGAAAAACTGTTTTTT | CASSLGGSATNEKLFF
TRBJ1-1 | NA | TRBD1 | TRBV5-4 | TGTGCCAGCAGCCGACAGGGGATAAAGAACACTGAAGCTTTCTTT | CASSRQGIKNTEAFF
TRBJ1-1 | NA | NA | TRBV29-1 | TGCAGCGTTGGGTTATTAAGAGCGGACACTGAAGCTTTCTTT | CSVGLLRADTEAFF
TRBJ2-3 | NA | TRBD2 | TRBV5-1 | TGCGCCAGCAGCTTGGGCGGGAGTCCGCCAGATACGCAGTATTTT | CASSLGGSPPDTQYF
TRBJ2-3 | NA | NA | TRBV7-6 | TGTGCCAGCAGTATCCCTCCGAGCGGGAGCACAGATACGCAGTATTTT | CASSIPPSGSTDTQYF
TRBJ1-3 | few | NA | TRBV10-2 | TGCGCCAGCAGTGAACTAGTCGCGAACACCATATATTTT | CASSELVANTIYF
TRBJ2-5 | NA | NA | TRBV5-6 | TGTGCCAGCACCCTTGGAGGGGGGGTGAAAGCTATAGAGACCCAGTACTTC | CASTLGGGVKAIETQYF
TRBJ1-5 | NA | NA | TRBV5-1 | TGCGCCAGCAGCTTGGACCTACAGCAGCCCCAGCATTTT | CASSLDLQQPQHF